This T cell receptor (beta chain) derives from a study of patients and donors after allogeneic stem cell transplantation. TCRdb re-derived calls from the RT-PCR reads in MiXCR, one entry per CDR3 protein. The data show approximately 200,000 distinct CDR3 sequences, with 41% seen just once and about 35% held by the top ten. The receptor was derived from a human donor who was either an allogeneic HSCT recipient or a stem cell or donor lymphocyte infusion donor (not recorded which). It is not recorded whose cells these are; they may come from a transplant donor. Sequencing was performed on blood, either unsorted or a sorted T cell fraction (not recorded which).

DNA of the CDR3: TGCAGTGCTAGCATTGAACGGGGCACAGATACGCAGTATTTT. Translating gives CSASIERGTDTQYF. The chain combines TRBV20-1 with TRBJ2-3, with D unresolved. Trimming cost V 3 bases and J 1 base, with 11 bases left between them. This CDR3 spans 14 amino acids. Per the germline V gene, CDR1 is DFQATT and CDR2 is SNEGSKA (reference sequence).